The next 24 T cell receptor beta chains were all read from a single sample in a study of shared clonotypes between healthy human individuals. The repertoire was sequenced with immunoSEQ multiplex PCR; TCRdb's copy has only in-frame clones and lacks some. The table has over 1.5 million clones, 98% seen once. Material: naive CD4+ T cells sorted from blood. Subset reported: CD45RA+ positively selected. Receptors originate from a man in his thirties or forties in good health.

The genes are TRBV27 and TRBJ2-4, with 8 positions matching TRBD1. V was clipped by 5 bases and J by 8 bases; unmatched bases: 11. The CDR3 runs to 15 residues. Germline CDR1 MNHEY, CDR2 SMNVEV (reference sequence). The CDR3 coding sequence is TGTGCCAGCAGTATTCGGACAGGGATGACGGACATTCAGTACTTC. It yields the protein CASSIRTGMTDIQYF.

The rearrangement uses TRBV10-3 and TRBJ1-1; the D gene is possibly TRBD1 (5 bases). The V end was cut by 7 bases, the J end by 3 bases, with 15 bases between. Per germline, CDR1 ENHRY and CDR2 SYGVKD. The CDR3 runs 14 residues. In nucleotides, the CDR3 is TGTGCCATCAACCGGCAGGGATTTGACACTGAAGCTTTCTTT. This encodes CAINRQGFDTEAFF.

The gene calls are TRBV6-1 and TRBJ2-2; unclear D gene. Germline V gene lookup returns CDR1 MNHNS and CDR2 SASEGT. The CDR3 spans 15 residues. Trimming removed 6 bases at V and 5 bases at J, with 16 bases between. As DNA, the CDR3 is TGTGCCAGCAGGAATATCGGCAGGAAAACCGGGGAGCTGTTTTTT. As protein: CASRNIGRKTGELFF.

CDR3 DNA sequence: TGTGCCAGCAGCTTAGCCCAGGGCCAGGGCTCCTACGAGCAGTACTTC. Protein product: CASSLAQGQGSYEQYF. The chain has TRBV7-9 and TRBJ2-7; possibly TRBD1 for D (5 bases). Germline CDR1 SEHNR, CDR2 FQNEAQ (reference sequence). The CDR3 contains 16 residues. V gave up 0 bases and J gave up 0 bases, with 12 bases separating them.

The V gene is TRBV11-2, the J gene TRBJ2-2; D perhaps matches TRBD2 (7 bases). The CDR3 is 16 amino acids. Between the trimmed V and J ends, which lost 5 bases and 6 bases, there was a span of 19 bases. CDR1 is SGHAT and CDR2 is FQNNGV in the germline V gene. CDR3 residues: CASSHPPAGGPGELFF. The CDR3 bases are TGTGCCAGCAGCCACCCACCAGCCGGGGGGCCCGGGGAGCTGTTTTTT. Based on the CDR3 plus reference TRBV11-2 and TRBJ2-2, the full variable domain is EAGVAQSPRYKIIEKRQSVAFWCNPISGHATLYWYQQILGQGPKLLIQFQNNGVVDDSQLPKDRFSAERLKGVDSTLKIQPAKLEDSAVYLCASSHPPAGGPGELFFGEGSRLTVL.

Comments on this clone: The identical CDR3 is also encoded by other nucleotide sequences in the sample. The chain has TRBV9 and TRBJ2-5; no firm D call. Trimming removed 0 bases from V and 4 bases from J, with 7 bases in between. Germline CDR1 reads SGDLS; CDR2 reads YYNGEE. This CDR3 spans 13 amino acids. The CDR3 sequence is CASSVDARETQYF. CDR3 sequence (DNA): TGTGCCAGCAGCGTAGACGCCAGAGAGACCCAGTACTTC.

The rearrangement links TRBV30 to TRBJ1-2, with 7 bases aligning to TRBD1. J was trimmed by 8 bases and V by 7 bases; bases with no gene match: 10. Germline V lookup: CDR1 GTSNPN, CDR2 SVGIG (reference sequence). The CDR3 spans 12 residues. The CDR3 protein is CASEGGPEGYTF. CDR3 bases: TGTGCCTCCGAAGGGGGCCCAGAGGGCTACACCTTC.

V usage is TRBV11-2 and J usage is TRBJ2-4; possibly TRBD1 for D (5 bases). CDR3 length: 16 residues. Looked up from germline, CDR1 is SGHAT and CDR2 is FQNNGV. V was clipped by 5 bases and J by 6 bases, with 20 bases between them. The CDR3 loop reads CASSPGSSPWGNIQYF. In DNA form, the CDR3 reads TGTGCCAGCAGCCCAGGGTCATCCCCTTGGGGAAACATTCAGTACTTC.

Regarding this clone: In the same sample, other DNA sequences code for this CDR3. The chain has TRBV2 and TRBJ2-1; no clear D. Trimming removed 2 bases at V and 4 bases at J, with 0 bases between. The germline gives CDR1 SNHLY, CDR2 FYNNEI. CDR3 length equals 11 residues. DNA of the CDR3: TGTGCCAGCAGTGAATACAATGAGCAGTTCTTC. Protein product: CASSEYNEQFF.

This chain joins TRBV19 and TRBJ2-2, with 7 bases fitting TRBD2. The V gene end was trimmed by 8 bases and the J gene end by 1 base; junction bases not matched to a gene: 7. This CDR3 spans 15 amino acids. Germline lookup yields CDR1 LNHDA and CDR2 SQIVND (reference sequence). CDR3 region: CASGKLAMNTGELFF. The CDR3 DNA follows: TGTGCCAGTGGTAAACTAGCGATGAACACCGGGGAGCTGTTTTTT.

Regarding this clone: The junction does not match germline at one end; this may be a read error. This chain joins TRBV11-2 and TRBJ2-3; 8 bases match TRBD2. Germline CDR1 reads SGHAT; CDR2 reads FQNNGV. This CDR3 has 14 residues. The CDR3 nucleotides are TGTGCCAGCATCTTAGCGGGAAGCACAGATACGCAGTATTTT. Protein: CASILAGSTDTQYF.

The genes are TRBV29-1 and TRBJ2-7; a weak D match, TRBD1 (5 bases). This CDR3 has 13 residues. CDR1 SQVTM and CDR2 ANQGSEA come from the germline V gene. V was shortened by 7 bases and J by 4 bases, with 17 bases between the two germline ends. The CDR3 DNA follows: TGCAGCGCAAAGGTCAGGGTGGGGTACGAGCAGTACTTC. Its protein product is CSAKVRVGYEQYF.

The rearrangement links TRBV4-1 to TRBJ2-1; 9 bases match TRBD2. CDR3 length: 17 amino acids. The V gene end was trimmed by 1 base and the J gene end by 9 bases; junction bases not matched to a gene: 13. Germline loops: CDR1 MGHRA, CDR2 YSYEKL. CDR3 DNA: TGCGCCAGCAGCCAAGTTGATCTGGGGACTAGCTTTTTTGAGCAGTTCTTC. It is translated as CASSQVDLGTSFFEQFF.

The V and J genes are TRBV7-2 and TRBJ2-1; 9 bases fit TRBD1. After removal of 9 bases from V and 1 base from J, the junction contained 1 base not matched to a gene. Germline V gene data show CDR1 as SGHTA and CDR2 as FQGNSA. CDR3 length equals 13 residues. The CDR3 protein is CARDRGSYNEQFF. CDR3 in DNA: TGTGCCAGGGACAGGGGATCCTACAATGAGCAGTTCTTC.

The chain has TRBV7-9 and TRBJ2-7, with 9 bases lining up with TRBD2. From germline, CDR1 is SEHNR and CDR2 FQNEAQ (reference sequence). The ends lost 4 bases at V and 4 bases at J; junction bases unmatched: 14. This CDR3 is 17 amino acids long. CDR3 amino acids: CASSYGGLAGNEYEQYF. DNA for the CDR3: TGTGCCAGCAGCTATGGGGGGCTAGCGGGAAACGAGTACGAGCAGTACTTC.

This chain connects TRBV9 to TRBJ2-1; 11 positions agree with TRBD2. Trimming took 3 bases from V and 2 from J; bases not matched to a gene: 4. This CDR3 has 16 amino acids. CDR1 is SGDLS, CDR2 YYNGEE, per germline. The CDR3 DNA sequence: TGTGCCAGCAGCGCCCGACTAGCGGGACCCTACAATGAGCAGTTCTTC. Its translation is CASSARLAGPYNEQFF. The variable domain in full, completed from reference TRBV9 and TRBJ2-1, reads DSGVTQTPKHLITATGQRVTLRCSPRSGDLSVYWYQQSLDQGLQFLIQYYNGEERAKGNILERFSAQQFPDLHSELNLSSLELGDSALYFCASSARLAGPYNEQFFGPGTRLTVL.

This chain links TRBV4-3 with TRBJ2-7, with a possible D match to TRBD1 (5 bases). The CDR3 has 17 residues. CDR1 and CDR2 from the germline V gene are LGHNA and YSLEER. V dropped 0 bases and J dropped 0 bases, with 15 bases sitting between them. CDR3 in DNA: TGCGCCAGCAGCCAAGATCCGGCAGGGCCGAGCTCCTACGAGCAGTACTTC. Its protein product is CASSQDPAGPSSYEQYF.

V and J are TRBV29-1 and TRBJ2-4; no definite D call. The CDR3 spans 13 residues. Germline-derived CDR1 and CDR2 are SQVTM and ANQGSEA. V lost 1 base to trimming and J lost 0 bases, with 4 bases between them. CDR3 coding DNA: TGCAGCGTTGAAGGGCTAGCCAAAAACATTCAGTACTTC. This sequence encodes CSVEGLAKNIQYF.

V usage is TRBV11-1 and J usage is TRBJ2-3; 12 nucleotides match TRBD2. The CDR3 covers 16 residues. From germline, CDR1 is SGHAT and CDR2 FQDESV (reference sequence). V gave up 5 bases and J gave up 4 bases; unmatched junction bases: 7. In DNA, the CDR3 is TGTGCCAGCAGCCAGACTAGCGGGAGATGGTCAGATACGCAGTATTTT. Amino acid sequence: CASSQTSGRWSDTQYF.

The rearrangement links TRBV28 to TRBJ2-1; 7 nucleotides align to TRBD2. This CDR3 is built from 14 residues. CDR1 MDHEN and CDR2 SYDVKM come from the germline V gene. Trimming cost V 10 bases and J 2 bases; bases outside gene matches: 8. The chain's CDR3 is CATGLGGAYNEQFF. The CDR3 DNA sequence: TGTGCCACAGGCCTGGGAGGGGCCTACAATGAGCAGTTCTTC.

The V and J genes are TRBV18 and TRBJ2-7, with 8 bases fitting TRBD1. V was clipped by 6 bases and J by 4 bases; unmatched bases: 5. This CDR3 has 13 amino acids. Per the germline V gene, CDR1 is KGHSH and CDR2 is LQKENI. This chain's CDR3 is CASSGTGLYEQYF. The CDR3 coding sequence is TGTGCCAGCTCGGGGACAGGTCTTTACGAGCAGTACTTC.

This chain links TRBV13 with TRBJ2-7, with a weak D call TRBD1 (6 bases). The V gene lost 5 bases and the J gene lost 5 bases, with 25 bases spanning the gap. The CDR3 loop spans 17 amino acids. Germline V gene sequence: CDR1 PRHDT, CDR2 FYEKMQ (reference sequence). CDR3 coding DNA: TGTGCCAGCAGCCTCCTCGGGTTCGCACTGGGGGCCCACGAGCAGTACTTC. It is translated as CASSLLGFALGAHEQYF.

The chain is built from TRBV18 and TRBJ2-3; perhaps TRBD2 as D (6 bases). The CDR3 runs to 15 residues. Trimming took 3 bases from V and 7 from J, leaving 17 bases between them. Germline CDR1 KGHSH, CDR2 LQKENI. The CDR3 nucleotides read TGTGCCAGCTCACCGCTGATCGGAGGGATCCATACGCAGTATTTT. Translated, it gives CASSPLIGGIHTQYF.

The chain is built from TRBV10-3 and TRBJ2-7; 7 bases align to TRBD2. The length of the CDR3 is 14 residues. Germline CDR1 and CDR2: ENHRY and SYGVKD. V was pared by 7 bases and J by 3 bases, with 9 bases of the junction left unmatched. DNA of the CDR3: TGTGCCATCACCACCGGACTAGTTAACTACGAGCAGTACTTC. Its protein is CAITTGLVNYEQYF.